This is a list of T cell receptor beta chains from one sample in a study of T cell responses to AZD1222 COVID-19 vaccine. Here immunoSEQ multiplex PCR was the method, and the copy in TCRdb shows in-frame clones only, minus some. This repertoire shows approximately 100,000 clones, 91% found once; its top ten account for roughly 7.5%. The sequencing here drew on peripheral blood, taken on day 0 of AZD1222 vaccination. The receptors were gathered from an adult in good health. The CDR3 runs from the conserved cysteine through the conserved F or W. The D gene is left open where the match is weak. Size values are once, few and many counts, or a class for expanded clones, and some rows have none.

j_call d_call v_call clone_size cdr3_aa cdr3_nt
TRBJ1-1 - TRBV27 - CASSLGWGGMNTEAFF TGTGCCAGCAGTTTGGGGTGGGGGGGCATGAACACTGAAGCTTTCTTT
TRBJ2-7 - TRBV12-5 - CASADGRVYEQYF TGTGCTAGTGCCGACGGACGGGTTTACGAGCAGTACTTC
TRBJ1-3 - TRBV12-5 - CASGLGQVSGNTIYF TGTGCTAGTGGTTTGGGACAGGTCTCTGGAAACACCATATATTTT
TRBJ1-2 - TRBV9 once CASSVAGTKYTF TGTGCCAGCAGCGTAGCGGGGACAAAATACACCTTC
TRBJ1-1 - TRBV7-3 - CASSQQEFTEAFF TGTGCCAGCAGCCAACAGGAATTTACTGAAGCTTTCTTT
TRBJ1-6 TRBD1 TRBV28 - CASSPRDRDISPLHF TGTGCCAGCAGCCCCCGGGACAGGGACATCTCACCCCTCCACTTT
TRBJ1-3 TRBD1 TRBV2 - CASSPGQGVDTIYF TGTGCCAGCAGCCCCGGACAGGGGGTTGACACCATATATTTT
TRBJ1-1 - TRBV6-2/TRBV6-3 - CASSGYGGEAFF TGTGCCAGCAGTGGATACGGGGGTGAAGCTTTCTTT
TRBJ2-3 TRBD1 TRBV29-1 - CSADRGGTDTQYF TGCAGCGCGGACAGGGGAGGTACAGATACGCAGTATTTT
TRBJ2-6 - TRBV2 - CASAALQGRNSGANVLTF TGTGCCAGCGCCGCCCTACAGGGGAGGAACTCTGGGGCCAACGTCCTGACTTTC
TRBJ1-2 TRBD1 TRBV5-1 once CASRRGQTGNYGYTF TGCGCCAGCAGAAGGGGCCAGACAGGGAACTATGGCTACACCTTC
TRBJ1-2 - TRBV18 - CASSPSTAQYGYTF TGTGCCAGCTCACCTTCGACAGCCCAGTATGGCTACACCTTC
TRBJ2-1 TRBD1 TRBV7-2 - CASSALIGGQSSYNEQFF TGTGCCAGCAGCGCCCTCATAGGGGGCCAAAGCTCCTACAATGAGCAGTTCTTC
TRBJ2-2 - TRBV5-1 - CASSLRGQSTGELFF TGCGCCAGCAGCTTGCGGGGCCAGAGTACCGGGGAGCTGTTTTTT
TRBJ2-1 - TRBV4-1 - CASSQRGITGKVGEQFF TGCGCCAGCAGCCAGAGGGGAATTACAGGGAAGGTAGGTGAGCAGTTCTTC
TRBJ1-1 - TRBV19 - CASRFQEGTEAFF TGTGCCAGTAGGTTCCAGGAGGGCACTGAAGCTTTCTTT
TRBJ1-1 - TRBV30 - CAWSPPVNTEAFF TGTGCCTGGAGTCCCCCAGTGAACACTGAAGCTTTCTTT
TRBJ1-5 - TRBV5-5 - CASGPGLGSNQPQHF TGTGCCAGCGGCCCGGGGTTAGGCAGCAATCAGCCCCAGCATTTT
TRBJ2-5 TRBD2 TRBV4-1 - CASSQDPKLAGVLETQYF TGCGCCAGCAGCCAAGATCCCAAACTAGCGGGGGTTCTGGAGACCCAGTACTTC
TRBJ1-2 - TRBV7-2 - CASSLGGAYGYTF TGTGCCAGCAGCTTGGGAGGGGCCTATGGCTACACCTTC
TRBJ2-7 TRBD2 TRBV2 few CASSAQGSTSGEQYF TGTGCCAGCAGCGCTCAAGGTTCGACTAGCGGCGAGCAGTACTTC
TRBJ2-7 - TRBV3-1/TRBV3-2 once CASKFQGVPYEQYF TGTGCCAGCAAATTTCAAGGGGTCCCCTACGAGCAGTACTTC
TRBJ1-1 - TRBV20-1 - CSAILYREAFF TGCAGTGCTATCTTATACCGAGAAGCTTTCTTT
TRBJ2-7 TRBD1 TRBV7-9 - CASSMGQGSPHEQYF TGTGCCAGCAGCATGGGACAGGGGAGTCCCCACGAGCAGTACTTC
TRBJ2-2 TRBD1 TRBV19 - CASSRGPDTGELFF TGTGCCAGTTCCAGGGGGCCTGACACCGGGGAGCTGTTTTTT
TRBJ2-3 TRBD2 TRBV27 - CASTGLAGDTQYF TGTGCCAGCACGGGACTAGCGGGAGATACGCAGTATTTT
TRBJ1-2 TRBD1 TRBV28 once CASRIQGIHGYTF TGTGCCAGCAGGATACAGGGGATCCATGGCTACACCTTC
TRBJ2-7 - TRBV6-5 - CASSLRDGPYEQYF TGTGCCAGCAGCCTCCGGGACGGCCCCTACGAGCAGTACTTC
TRBJ2-7 TRBD2 TRBV2 - CASIRAGVSYEQYF TGTGCCAGCATACGAGCGGGAGTATCCTACGAGCAGTACTTC
TRBJ2-7 - TRBV3-1/TRBV3-2 - CASSSGVDRQYF TGTGCCAGCAGCTCGGGTGTGGACAGGCAGTACTTC
TRBJ2-7 TRBD1 TRBV18 - CASSPGQGVNEQYF TGTGCCAGCTCACCGGGACAGGGGGTCAACGAGCAGTACTTC
TRBJ1-2 - TRBV5-6 - CASSFDYGYTF TGTGCCAGCAGCTTCGACTATGGCTACACCTTC
TRBJ1-2 - TRBV7-9 - CASSLGGNWDYGYTF TGTGCCAGCAGCTTAGGAGGGAATTGGGACTATGGCTACACCTTC
TRBJ2-5 TRBD2 TRBV7-9 once CASSLAGGSETQYF TGTGCCAGCAGCTTAGCGGGAGGGTCGGAGACCCAGTACTTC
TRBJ2-1 TRBD2 TRBV27 - CASSLRTSGRLDEQFF TGTGCCAGCAGTTTGCGGACTAGCGGGAGGCTGGATGAGCAGTTCTTC
TRBJ2-7 TRBD1 TRBV9 - CASSPGQGAYEQYF TGTGCCAGCAGCCCCGGACAGGGGGCCTACGAGCAGTACTTC
TRBJ1-2 TRBD1 TRBV12-3/TRBV12-4 - CASSQTGFYGYTF TGTGCCAGCAGCCAGACAGGGTTCTATGGCTACACCTTC
TRBJ1-4 TRBD1 TRBV5-1 - CASSLLEGAGEKLFF TGCGCCAGCAGCTTGTTGGAGGGGGCGGGGGAAAAACTGTTTTTT
TRBJ2-7 TRBD1 TRBV19 - CASSLTQGAYEQYF TGTGCCAGTAGTTTAACACAGGGGGCCTACGAGCAGTACTTC
TRBJ2-7 TRBD2 TRBV6-5 - CASRNSGGAHEQYF TGTGCCAGCAGAAATAGCGGGGGGGCACACGAGCAGTACTTC
TRBJ2-1 - TRBV2 - CATQSYREQFF TGTGCCACCCAATCATACCGGGAGCAGTTCTTC
TRBJ1-2 - TRBV12-2 - CASRLEVGNYGYTF TGTGCAAGTCGCTTAGAGGTGGGTAACTATGGCTACACCTTC
TRBJ1-3 - TRBV18 - CASSPGKDAGNTIYF TGTGCCAGCTCACCCGGGAAAGACGCTGGAAACACCATATATTTT
TRBJ2-1 TRBD2 TRBV6-6 - CASSYSGGDYNEQFF TGTGCCAGCAGTTACAGCGGGGGGGATTACAATGAGCAGTTCTTC
TRBJ2-7 - TRBV5-1 - CASSRDYEQYF TGCGCCAGCAGCCGGGATTACGAGCAGTACTTC
TRBJ2-7 - TRBV6-4 - CASSARGRYEQYF TGTGCCAGCAGTGCCAGGGGTAGGTACGAGCAGTACTTC
TRBJ2-1 TRBD2 TRBV30 - CAWSSGLAGGAEQFF TGTGCCTGGAGTTCGGGACTAGCGGGAGGGGCTGAGCAGTTCTTC
TRBJ1-4 - TRBV6-5 - CASRGVDEKLFF TGTGCCAGCAGGGGGGTTGATGAAAAACTGTTTTTT
TRBJ1-1 TRBD1 TRBV5-4 - CASSTGTGKTEAFF TGTGCCAGCAGCACAGGGACAGGGAAGACTGAAGCTTTCTTT
TRBJ2-5 - TRBV30 - CAWSGGAQGWETQYF TGTGCCTGGAGTGGGGGGGCACAGGGGTGGGAGACCCAGTACTTC
TRBJ2-3 - TRBV7-8 - CASSLAPGHRGDTQYF TGTGCCAGCAGCTTAGCACCGGGACACCGAGGAGATACGCAGTATTTT
TRBJ1-6 TRBD1 TRBV19 - CASSPTTGAESPLHF TGTGCCAGTAGTCCCACGACAGGGGCTGAGTCACCCCTCCACTTT
TRBJ1-1 - TRBV7-2 - CASSLVGGQYTEAFF TGTGCCAGCAGCTTAGTGGGGGGCCAGTACACTGAAGCTTTCTTT
TRBJ2-3 - TRBV7-2 - CASSLGYADTQYF TGTGCCAGCAGCTTAGGATACGCAGATACGCAGTATTTT
TRBJ1-6 TRBD1 TRBV6-6 - CASSYRTGDNSPLHF TGTGCCAGCAGTTACCGGACAGGGGATAATTCACCCCTCCACTTT